Described below is a single T cell receptor (beta chain) sequence and its context. This specimen belongs to a study of identical twins. With 6 bases removed from V and 6 bases from J, the gap between germline ends came to 20 bases. The CDR3 has 16 amino acids. Template switching, a step in the protocol, added a universal primer site, and cDNA carried unique molecular identifiers. TCRdb re-derived calls from the 5' RACE reads in MiXCR, one entry per CDR3 protein. This sample carries about 200,000 distinct CDR3 sequences, 6.5% to 8% of them seen once, and the ten largest clones take roughly 14%. This same sample was also taken into another study, of T cells expressing NK-cell markers. As reported in that work: Among eight sequenced donors, seven carried HCMV seropositivity while one was seronegative. Where several donors were concerned, these clonotypes also led the CD3+CD56-NKG2C+ fraction.

The sequenced sample consisted of CD8+ T cells sorted from blood. The J gene is TRBJ2-2, the V gene TRBV12-3 or TRBV12-4; a possible D gene is TRBD1 (6 bases). The TCR was taken from a young woman in good health. CDR3: CASRDGRDTGAGELFF. CDR3 sequence (DNA): TGTGCCAGCAGGGATGGTCGGGACACCGGGGCCGGGGAGCTGTTTTTT.